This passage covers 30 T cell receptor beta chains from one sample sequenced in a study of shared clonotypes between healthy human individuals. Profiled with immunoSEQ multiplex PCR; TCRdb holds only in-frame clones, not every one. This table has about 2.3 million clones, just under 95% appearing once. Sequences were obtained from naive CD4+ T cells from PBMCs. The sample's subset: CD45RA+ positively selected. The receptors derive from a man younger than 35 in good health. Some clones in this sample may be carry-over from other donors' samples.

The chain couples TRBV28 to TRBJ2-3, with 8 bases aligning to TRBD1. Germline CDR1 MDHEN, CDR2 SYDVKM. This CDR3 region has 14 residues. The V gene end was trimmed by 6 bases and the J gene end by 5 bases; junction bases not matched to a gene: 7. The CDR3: CASRAGGRRDTQYF. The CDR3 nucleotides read TGTGCCAGCAGGGCAGGGGGCCGGAGAGATACGCAGTATTTT.

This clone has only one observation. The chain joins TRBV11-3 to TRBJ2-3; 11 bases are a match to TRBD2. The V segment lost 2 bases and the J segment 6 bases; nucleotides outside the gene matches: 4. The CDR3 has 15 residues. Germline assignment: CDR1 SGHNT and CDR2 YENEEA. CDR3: CASSLPASGRDTQYF. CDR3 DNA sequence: TGTGCCAGCAGCTTACCCGCTAGCGGGAGGGATACGCAGTATTTT.

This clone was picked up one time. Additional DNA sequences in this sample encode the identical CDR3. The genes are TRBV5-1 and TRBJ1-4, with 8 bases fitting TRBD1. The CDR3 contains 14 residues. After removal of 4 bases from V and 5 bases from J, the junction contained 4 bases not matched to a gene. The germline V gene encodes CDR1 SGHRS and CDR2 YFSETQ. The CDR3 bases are TGCGCCAGCAGCCAGGACAGGGTAAATGAAAAACTGTTTTTT. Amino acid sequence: CASSQDRVNEKLFF.

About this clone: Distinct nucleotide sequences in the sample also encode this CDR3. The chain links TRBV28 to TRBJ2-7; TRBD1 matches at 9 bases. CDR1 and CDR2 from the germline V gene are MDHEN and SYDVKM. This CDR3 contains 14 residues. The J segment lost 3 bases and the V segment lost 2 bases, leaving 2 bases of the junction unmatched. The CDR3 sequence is CASSLPGQGYEQYF. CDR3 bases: TGTGCCAGCAGTTTACCGGGACAGGGCTACGAGCAGTACTTC.

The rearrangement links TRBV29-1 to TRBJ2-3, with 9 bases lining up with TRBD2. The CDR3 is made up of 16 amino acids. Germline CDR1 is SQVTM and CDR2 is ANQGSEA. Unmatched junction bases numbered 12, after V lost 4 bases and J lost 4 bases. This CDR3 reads CSVAGSSGMDADTQYF. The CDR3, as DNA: TGCAGCGTTGCTGGGTCTAGCGGGATGGATGCAGATACGCAGTATTTT.

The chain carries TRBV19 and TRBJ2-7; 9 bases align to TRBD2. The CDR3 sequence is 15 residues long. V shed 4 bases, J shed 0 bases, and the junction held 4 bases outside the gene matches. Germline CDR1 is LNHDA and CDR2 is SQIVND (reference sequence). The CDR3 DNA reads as TGTGCCAGTAGTACCCCGGGACTAGCCTCCTACGAGCAGTACTTC. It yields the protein CASSTPGLASYEQYF.

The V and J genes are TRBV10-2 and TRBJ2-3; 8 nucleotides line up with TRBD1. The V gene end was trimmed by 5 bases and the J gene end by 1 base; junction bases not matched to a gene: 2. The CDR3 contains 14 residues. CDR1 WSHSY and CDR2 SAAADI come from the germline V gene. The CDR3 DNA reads TGCGCCAGCAGTCCGGACAGGGGCACAGATACGCAGTATTTT. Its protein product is CASSPDRGTDTQYF.

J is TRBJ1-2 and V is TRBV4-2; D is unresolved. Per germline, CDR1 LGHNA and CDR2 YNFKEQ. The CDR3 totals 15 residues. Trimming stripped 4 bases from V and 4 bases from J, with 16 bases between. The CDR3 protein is CASSRAREDVYGYTF. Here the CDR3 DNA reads TGTGCCAGCAGCCGGGCCCGGGAGGACGTCTATGGCTACACCTTC.

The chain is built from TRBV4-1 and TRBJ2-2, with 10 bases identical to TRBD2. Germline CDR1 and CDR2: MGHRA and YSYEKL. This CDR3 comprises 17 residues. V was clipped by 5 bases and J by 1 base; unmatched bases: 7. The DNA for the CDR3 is TGCGCCAGCAGCGAAACTGGACTAGCGGAGAACACCGGGGAGCTGTTTTTT. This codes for CASSETGLAENTGELFF.

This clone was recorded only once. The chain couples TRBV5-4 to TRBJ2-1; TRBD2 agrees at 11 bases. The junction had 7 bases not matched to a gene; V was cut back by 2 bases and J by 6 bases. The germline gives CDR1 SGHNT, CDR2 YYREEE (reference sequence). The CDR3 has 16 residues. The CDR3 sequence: CASSFLAGGLVNEQFF. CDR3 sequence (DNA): TGTGCCAGCAGCTTCCTAGCGGGAGGATTAGTCAATGAGCAGTTCTTC.

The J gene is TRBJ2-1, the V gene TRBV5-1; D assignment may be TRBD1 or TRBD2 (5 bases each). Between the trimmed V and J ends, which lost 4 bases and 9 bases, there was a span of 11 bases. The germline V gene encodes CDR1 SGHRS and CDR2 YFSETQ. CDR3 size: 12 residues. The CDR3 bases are TGCGCCAGCAGCACTGCGAGGGGTGAGCAGTTCTTC. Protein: CASSTARGEQFF. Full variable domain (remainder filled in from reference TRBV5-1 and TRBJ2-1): KAGVTQTPRYLIKTRGQQVTLSCSPISGHRSVSWYQQTPGQGLQFLFEYFSETQRNKGNFPGRFSGRQFSNSRSEMNVSTLELGDSALYLCASSTARGEQFFGPGTRLTVL.

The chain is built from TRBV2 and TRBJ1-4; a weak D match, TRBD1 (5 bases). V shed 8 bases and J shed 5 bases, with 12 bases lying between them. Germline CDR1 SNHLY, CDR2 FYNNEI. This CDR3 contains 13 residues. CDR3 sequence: CASGRDPNEKLFF. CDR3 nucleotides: TGTGCCAGCGGGCGGGACCCGAATGAAAAACTGTTTTTT.

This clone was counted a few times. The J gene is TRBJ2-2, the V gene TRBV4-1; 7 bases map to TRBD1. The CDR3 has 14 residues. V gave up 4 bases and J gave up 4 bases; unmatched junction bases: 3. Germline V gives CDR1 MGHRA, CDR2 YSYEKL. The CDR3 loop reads CASSRGQRTGELFF. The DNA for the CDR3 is TGCGCCAGCAGCCGGGGACAGCGCACCGGGGAGCTGTTTTTT.

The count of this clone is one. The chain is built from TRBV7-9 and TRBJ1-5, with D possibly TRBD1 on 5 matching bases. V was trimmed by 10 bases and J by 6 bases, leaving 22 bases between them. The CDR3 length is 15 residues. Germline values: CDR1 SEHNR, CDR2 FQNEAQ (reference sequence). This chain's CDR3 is CATSTAGGTGQPQHF. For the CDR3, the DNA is TGTGCCACATCAACGGCGGGGGGGACCGGTCAGCCCCAGCATTTT.

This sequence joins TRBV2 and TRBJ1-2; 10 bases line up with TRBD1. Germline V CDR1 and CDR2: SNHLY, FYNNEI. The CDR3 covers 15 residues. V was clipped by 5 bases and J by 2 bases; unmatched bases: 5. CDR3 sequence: CASSPTGGANYGYTF. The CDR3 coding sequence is TGTGCCAGCAGTCCGACAGGGGGCGCAAACTATGGCTACACCTTC.

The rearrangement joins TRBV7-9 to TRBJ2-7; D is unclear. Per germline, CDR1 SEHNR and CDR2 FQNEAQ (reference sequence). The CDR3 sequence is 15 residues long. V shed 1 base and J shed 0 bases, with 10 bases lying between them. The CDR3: CASSLELVDSYEQYF. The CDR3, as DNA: TGTGCCAGCAGCTTAGAGCTAGTAGACTCCTACGAGCAGTACTTC.

CDR3 protein: CASSLAREIYEQFF. The CDR3 DNA reads TGTGCCAGCAGCTTAGCGCGGGAGATCTATGAGCAGTTCTTC. This chain uses TRBV7-2 with TRBJ2-1, with 7 positions matching TRBD2. This CDR3 has 14 amino acids. CDR1 is SGHTA and CDR2 is FQGNSA in the germline V gene. The V segment lost 0 bases and the J segment 8 bases; nucleotides outside the gene matches: 4.

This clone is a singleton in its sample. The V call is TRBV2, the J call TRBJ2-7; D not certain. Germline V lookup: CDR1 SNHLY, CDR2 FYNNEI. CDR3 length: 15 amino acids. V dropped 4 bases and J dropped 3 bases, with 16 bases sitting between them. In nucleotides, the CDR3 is TGTGCCAGCAGTGCGGAAGGTGAAAAGAACTACGAGCAGTACTTC. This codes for CASSAEGEKNYEQYF. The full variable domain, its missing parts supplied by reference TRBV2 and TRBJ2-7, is EPEVTQTPSHQVTQMGQEVILRCVPISNHLYFYWYRQILGQKVEFLVSFYNNEISEKSEIFDDQFSVERPDGSNFTLKIRSTKLEDSAMYFCASSAEGEKNYEQYFGPGTRLTVT.

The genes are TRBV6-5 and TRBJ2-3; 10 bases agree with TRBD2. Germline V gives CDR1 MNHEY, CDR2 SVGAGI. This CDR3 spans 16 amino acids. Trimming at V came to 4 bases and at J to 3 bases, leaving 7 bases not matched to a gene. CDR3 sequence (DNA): TGTGCCAGCAGTTGGCTAGCGGGAGTACGAACAGATACGCAGTATTTT. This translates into CASSWLAGVRTDTQYF.

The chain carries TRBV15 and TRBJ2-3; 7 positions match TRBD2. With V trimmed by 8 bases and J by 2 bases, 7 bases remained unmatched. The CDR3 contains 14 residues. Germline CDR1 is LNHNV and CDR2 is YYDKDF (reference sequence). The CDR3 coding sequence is TGTGCCACCCGAAGGGCGGGAGCCACAGATACGCAGTATTTT. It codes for CATRRAGATDTQYF.

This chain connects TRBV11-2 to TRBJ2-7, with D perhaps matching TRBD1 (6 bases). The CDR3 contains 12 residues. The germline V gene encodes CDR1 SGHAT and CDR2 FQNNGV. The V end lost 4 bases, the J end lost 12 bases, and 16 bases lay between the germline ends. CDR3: CASSSSGARRYF. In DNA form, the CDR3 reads TGTGCCAGCAGCTCCTCAGGGGCACGACGGTACTTC.

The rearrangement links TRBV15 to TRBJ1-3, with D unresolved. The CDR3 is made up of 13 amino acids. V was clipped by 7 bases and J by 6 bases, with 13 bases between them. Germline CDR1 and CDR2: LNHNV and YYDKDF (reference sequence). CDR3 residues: CATKVLVENTIYF. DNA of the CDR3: TGTGCCACCAAGGTTTTGGTGGAAAACACCATATATTTT. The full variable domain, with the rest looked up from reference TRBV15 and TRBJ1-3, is DAMVIQNPRYQVTQFGKPVTLSCSQTLNHNVMYWYQQKSSQAPKLLFHYYDKDFNNEADTPDNFQSRRPNTSFCFLDIRSPGLGDTAMYLCATKVLVENTIYFGEGSWLTVV.

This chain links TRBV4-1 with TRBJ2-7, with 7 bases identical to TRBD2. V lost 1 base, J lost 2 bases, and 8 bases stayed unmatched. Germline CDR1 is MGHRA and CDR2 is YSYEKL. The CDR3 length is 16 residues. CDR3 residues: CASSQGVAGVPYEQYF. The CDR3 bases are TGCGCCAGCAGCCAAGGGGTGGCGGGAGTTCCCTACGAGCAGTACTTC.

This CDR3 is CAASGQPNEKLFF. CDR3 sequence (DNA): TGTGCCGCCTCCGGACAGCCGAATGAAAAACTGTTTTTT. This chain uses TRBV7-9 with TRBJ1-4; D may be TRBD1 (6 bases). From germline, CDR1 is SEHNR and CDR2 FQNEAQ (reference sequence). V lost 11 bases to trimming and J lost 5 bases, with 15 bases between them. The CDR3 extends over 13 amino acids.

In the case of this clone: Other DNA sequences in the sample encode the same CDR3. CDR3 region: CASSYSISGTYEQYF. The DNA of the CDR3 is TGTGCCAGCAGTTACTCGATTTCCGGAACCTACGAGCAGTACTTC. This rearrangement joins TRBV6-5 to TRBJ2-7; D is unresolved. Looked up from germline, CDR1 is MNHEY and CDR2 is SVGAGI. V dropped 0 bases and J dropped 2 bases, with 11 bases sitting between them. The CDR3 sequence is 15 residues long.

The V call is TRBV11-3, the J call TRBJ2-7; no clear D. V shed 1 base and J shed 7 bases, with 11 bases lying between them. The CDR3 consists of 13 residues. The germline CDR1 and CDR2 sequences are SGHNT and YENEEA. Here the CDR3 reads CASSLGSAREQYF. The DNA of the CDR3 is TGTGCCAGCAGCTTAGGTTCGGCGCGGGAGCAGTACTTC.

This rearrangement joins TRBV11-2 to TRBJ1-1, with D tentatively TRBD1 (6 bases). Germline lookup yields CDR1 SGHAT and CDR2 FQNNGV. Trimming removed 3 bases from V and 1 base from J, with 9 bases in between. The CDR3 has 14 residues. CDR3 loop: CASSFLDRNTEAFF. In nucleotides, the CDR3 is TGTGCCAGCAGCTTCTTGGACAGGAACACTGAAGCTTTCTTT.

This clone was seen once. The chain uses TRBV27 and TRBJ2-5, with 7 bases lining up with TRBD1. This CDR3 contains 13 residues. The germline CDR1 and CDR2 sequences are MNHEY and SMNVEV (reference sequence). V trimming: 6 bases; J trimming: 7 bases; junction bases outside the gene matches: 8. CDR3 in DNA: TGTGCCAGCAGCTCCGGGTGGACAGGGACCCAGTACTTC. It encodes CASSSGWTGTQYF.

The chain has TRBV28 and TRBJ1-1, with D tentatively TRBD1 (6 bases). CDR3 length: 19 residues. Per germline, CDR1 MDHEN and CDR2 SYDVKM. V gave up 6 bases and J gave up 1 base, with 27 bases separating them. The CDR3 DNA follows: TGTGCCAGCAGCCGATTGCCCTTGTGGGGGGCCTCCGGGAACACTGAAGCTTTCTTT. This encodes CASSRLPLWGASGNTEAFF.

CDR3 sequence (DNA): TGTGCCAGCAGCTTAGGGGCTGGGCGGGGCAATGAGCAGTTCTTC. Translated: CASSLGAGRGNEQFF. This chain joins TRBV7-7 and TRBJ2-1; D possibly corresponds to TRBD2 (6 bases). Germline CDR1 SSHAT, CDR2 FNYEAQ (reference sequence). The CDR3 runs to 15 residues. The germline V and J ends were trimmed by 1 base and 6 bases, with 13 bases remaining between them.